The present T cell receptor beta chain was sequenced within a study of blood T cells in healthy people across ages. About the research overall: Roughly one uniquely barcoded beta molecule per two T cells was captured. The study's findings and limits: Diversity estimates drawn from one million T cells were deemed underestimates.

V lost 2 bases to trimming and J lost 0 bases, with 2 bases between them. The CDR3 totals 13 residues. Germline V gene lookup returns CDR1 DFQATT and CDR2 SNEGSKA (reference sequence). Each donor was a healthy Caucasian individual from Russia, aged about 6 to 95. Peripheral blood was drawn, about 9.1 milliliters per donor. About this clonotype itself: The antigen is undetermined.

Primed by a sample-barcoded 5' primer and a J-beta primer mix, a second PCR proceeded for 7 to 11 cycles. TCRdb reanalysed the 5' RACE reads using MiXCR and keeps one entry per CDR3 protein. Among over a million distinct CDR3 sequences listed, 55% to 75% were seen once. Sequencing was done on a sample of blood. The clonotype originates from a man between 18 and 35 years old in good health. The genes are TRBV20-1 and TRBJ2-6, with D unresolved. The CDR3 bases are TGCAGTGCTAGAATCTCTGGGGCCAACGTCCTGACTTTC. Its protein is CSARISGANVLTF.